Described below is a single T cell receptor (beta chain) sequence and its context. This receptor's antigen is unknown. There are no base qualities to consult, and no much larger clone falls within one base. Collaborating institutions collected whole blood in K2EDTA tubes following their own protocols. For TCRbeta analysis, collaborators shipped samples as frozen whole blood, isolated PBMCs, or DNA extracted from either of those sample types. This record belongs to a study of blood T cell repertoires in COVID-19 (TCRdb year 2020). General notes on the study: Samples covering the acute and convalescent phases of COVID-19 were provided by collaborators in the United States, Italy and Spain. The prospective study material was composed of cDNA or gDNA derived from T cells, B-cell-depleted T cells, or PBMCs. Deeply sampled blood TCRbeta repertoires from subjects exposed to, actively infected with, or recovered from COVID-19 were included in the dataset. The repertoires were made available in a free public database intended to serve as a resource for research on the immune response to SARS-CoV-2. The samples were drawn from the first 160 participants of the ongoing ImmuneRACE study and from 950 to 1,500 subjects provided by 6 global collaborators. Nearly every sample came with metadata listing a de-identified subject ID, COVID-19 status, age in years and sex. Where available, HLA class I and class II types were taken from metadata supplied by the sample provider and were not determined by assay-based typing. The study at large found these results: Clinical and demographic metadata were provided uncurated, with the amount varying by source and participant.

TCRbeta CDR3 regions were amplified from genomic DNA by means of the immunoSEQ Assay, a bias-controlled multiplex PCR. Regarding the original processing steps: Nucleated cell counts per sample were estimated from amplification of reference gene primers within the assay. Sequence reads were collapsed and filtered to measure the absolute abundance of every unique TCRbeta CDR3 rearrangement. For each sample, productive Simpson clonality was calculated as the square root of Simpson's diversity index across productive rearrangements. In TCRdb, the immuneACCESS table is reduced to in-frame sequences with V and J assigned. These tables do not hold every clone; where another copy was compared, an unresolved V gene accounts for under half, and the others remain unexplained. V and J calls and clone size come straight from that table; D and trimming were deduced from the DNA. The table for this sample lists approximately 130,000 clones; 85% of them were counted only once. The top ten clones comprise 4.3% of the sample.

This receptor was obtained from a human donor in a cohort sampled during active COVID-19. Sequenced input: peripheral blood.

The sequence in DNA is TGTGCCAGCAGCTCGACTCCGACAGGGTGGGGCACTGAAGCTTTCTTT. This yields the protein CASSSTPTGWGTEAFF. The chain was built from TRBV5-8 and TRBJ1-1, and 7 junctional nucleotides match TRBD1. The junction shows trimming of 3 bases on V and 4 bases on J, and the gene matches do not reach 12 bases of it. The CDR1 and CDR2 encoded by the germline V gene are SGHTS and YDEGEE. There are 16 amino acids in the CDR3, from cysteine to phenylalanine inclusive. Left in the record is the CDR3 DNA by itself, 48 bases read in frame from the first base.